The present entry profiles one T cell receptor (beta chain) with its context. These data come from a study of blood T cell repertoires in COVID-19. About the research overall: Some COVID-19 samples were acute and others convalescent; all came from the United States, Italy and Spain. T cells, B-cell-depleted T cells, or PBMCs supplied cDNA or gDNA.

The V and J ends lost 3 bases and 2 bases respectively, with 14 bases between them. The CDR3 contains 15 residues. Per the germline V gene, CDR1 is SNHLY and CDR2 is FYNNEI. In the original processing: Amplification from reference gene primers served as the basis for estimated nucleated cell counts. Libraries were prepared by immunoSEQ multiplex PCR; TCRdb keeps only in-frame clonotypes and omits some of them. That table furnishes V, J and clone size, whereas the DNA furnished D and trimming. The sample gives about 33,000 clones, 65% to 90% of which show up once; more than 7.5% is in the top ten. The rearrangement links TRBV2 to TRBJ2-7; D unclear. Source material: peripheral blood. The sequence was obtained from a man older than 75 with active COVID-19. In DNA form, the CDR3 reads TGTGCCAGCAGTGATTATCTTGGCGGTACCTACGAGCAGTACTTC. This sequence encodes CASSDYLGGTYEQYF.